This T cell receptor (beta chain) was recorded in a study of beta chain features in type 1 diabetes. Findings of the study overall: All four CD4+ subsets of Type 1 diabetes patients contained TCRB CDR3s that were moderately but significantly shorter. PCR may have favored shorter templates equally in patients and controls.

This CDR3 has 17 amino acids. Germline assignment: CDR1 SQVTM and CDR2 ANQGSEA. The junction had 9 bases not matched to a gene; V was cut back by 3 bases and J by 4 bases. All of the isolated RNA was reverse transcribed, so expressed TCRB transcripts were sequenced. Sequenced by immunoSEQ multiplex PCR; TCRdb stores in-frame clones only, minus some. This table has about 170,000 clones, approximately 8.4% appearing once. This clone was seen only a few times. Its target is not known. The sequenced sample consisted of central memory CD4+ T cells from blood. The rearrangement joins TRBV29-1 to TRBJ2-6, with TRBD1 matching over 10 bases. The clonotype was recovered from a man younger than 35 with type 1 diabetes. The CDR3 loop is CSVDPGQGVAGANVLTF. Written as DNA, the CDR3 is TGCAGCGTTGACCCTGGACAGGGGGTAGCCGGGGCCAACGTCCTGACTTTC.